This is a list of T cell receptor beta chains from one sample in a study of post-analysis software for immune sequencing data. From the PCR reads, TCRdb called clonotypes with MiXCR, one entry per CDR3 protein. The data contain approximately 460,000 distinct CDR3 sequences, roughly 45% of them singletons. The sample consisted of blood. These receptors were obtained from a girl between 5 and 17 years old with multiple sclerosis. Both conserved end residues are part of each CDR3.

v_call	cdr3_aa
TRBV29-1	CSSHGADEQFF
TRBV15	CATSSMTGYRVTQYF
TRBV6-5	CASSYYTGTSVYEQYF
TRBV20-1	CSARGTSRRSYNEQFF
TRBV5-5	CASSLVVRGSYNEQFF
TRBV20-1	CSARGGMGYGYTF
TRBV12-3/TRBV12-4	CASSSGLAGFEQYF
TRBV9	CASSDLTGSDQPQHF
TRBV7-2	CASSLAVSGTETQYF
TRBV29-1	CSVEYGSGTDTQYF
TRBV29-1	CSVGLGWREQYF
TRBV20-1	CSAFLAEAGETQYF
TRBV28	CASSTQTREETQYF
TRBV29-1	CSVAGDYYEQYF
TRBV24-1	CATAVSGRKTDTQYF
TRBV20-1	CSARVPGSEYEQYF
TRBV3-1	CASSQGLAGGRNNEQFF
TRBV6-5	CASSPRQARSDEQYF
TRBV7-6	CASSLDPGIVDEQFF
TRBV20-1	CSAVKSSGISYEQYF
TRBV5-1	CASSSTGTITYEQYF
TRBV9	CASSVEARSGTQYF
TRBV7-2	CASSLVEGVGIQYF